The sample holds many counts of the clone carrying this TCR beta chain. The read is 3 residues too short to cover the CDR3 end, so that end is filled in from the germline J gene. The sample belongs to a study of T cell clonality in common variable immunodeficiency. Here immunoSEQ multiplex PCR was the method, and the copy in TCRdb shows in-frame clones only, minus some. This repertoire holds 35,000 to 55,000 clones, and none appear only once. The ends lost 3 bases at V and 2 bases at J; junction bases unmatched: 6. This CDR3 spans 15 amino acids. CDR1 and CDR2 from the germline V gene are SGHDT and YYEEEE.

The sample was peripheral blood mononuclear cells. The sequence was obtained from a person aged 18 to 75 in good health. This chain connects TRBV5-6 to TRBJ2-5, with 8 bases identical to TRBD2. The DNA read from the CDR3 is TGTGCCAGCAGCTCGATAAGACTAGCGCAAGAGACC. Protein: CASSSIRLAQET. The full CDR3 protein is CASSSIRLAQETQYF.